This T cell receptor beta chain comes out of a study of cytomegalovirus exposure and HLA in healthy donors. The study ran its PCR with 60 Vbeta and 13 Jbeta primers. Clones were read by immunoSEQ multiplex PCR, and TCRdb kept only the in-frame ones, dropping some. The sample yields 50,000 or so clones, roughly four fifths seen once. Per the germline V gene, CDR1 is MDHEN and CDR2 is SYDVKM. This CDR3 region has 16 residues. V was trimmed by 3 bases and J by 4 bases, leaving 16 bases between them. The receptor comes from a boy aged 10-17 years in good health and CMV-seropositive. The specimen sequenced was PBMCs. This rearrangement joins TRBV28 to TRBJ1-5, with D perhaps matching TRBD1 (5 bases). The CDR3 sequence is CASSFVRQRKNQPQHF. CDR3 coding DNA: TGTGCCAGCAGTTTTGTTAGACAGCGAAAAAATCAGCCCCAGCATTTT.